This TCR beta chain was sequenced in a study of cytomegalovirus exposure and HLA in healthy donors. With V trimmed by 3 bases and J by 7 bases, 9 bases remained unmatched. Germline CDR1 SGHTA, CDR2 FQGTGA. The CDR3 is 14 residues long. Primers included in the PCR were 60 Vbeta and 13 Jbeta primers. Repertoires were generated with immunoSEQ multiplex PCR, while TCRdb's copy carries only in-frame clones and drops some. This table lists around 26,000 clones. Sequences were obtained from PBMCs. This clonotype was sampled from a male donor in good health and CMV-seropositive. The rearrangement joins TRBV7-3 to TRBJ2-7, with TRBD1 matching 7 bases. The CDR3 is CASSLEQGRREQYF. CDR3 DNA sequence: TGTGCCAGCAGCTTGGAACAGGGGCGCAGAGAGCAGTACTTC. The full variable domain, in which reference TRBV7-3 and TRBJ2-7 provide the parts outside the CDR3, is GAGVSQTPSNKVTEKGKYVELRCDPISGHTALYWYRQSLGQGPEFLIYFQGTGAADDSGLPNDRFFAVRPEGSVSTLKIQRTERGDSAVYLCASSLEQGRREQYFGPGTRLTVT.